A selection of T cell receptor beta chains follows, all from one sample in a study of spatial heterogeneity in lung cancer. TCRdb reprocessed the 5' RACE reads via MiXCR and lists one record per CDR3 protein. The sample includes tens of thousands of distinct CDR3 sequences, 9.5% to 15% of them seen just once. The sample in question was PBMCs, obtained at surgery. The source of these receptors is a male donor with early-stage non-small cell lung cancer. Each CDR3 is given with its conserved first and last residue. Each record gives: clone size, J gene, D gene, V gene, CDR3 protein, CDR3 DNA. The D gene is left open where the match is weak. Clone sizes are given selectively: once, few, many, or a class where the clone is expanded.

clone size: .; J gene: TRBJ2-1; D gene: .; V gene: TRBV2; CDR3 protein: CASSSGLPRQFF; CDR3 DNA: TGTGCCAGCAGCTCAGGACTGCCAAGGCAGTTCTTC
clone size: .; J gene: TRBJ1-2; D gene: .; V gene: TRBV7-2; CDR3 protein: CASSLAFPESGYTF; CDR3 DNA: TGTGCCAGCAGCTTAGCCTTCCCCGAAAGTGGCTACACCTTC
clone size: .; J gene: TRBJ1-4; D gene: TRBD1; V gene: TRBV12-3/TRBV12-4; CDR3 protein: CASSPTGGGGEKLFF; CDR3 DNA: TGTGCCAGCAGTCCTACAGGGGGCGGAGGTGAAAAACTGTTTTTT
clone size: .; J gene: TRBJ2-1; D gene: .; V gene: TRBV24-1; CDR3 protein: CATSGAHAIALNEQFF; CDR3 DNA: TGTGCCACCAGTGGGGCCCATGCAATCGCACTCAATGAGCAGTTCTTC
clone size: few; J gene: TRBJ2-7; D gene: .; V gene: TRBV15; CDR3 protein: CATSFLPGRYEQYF; CDR3 DNA: TGTGCCACCAGCTTCCTTCCCGGGCGGTACGAGCAGTACTTC
clone size: many; J gene: TRBJ1-5; D gene: .; V gene: TRBV9; CDR3 protein: CASSPTTGSNQPQHF; CDR3 DNA: TGTGCCAGCAGCCCTACTACGGGGAGCAATCAGCCCCAGCATTTT
clone size: few; J gene: TRBJ1-1; D gene: .; V gene: TRBV12-3/TRBV12-4; CDR3 protein: CASSLLENTEAFF; CDR3 DNA: TGTGCCAGCAGTTTATTAGAGAACACTGAAGCTTTCTTT
clone size: few; J gene: TRBJ1-1; D gene: .; V gene: TRBV7-9; CDR3 protein: CASSPRAPYTEAFF; CDR3 DNA: TGTGCCAGCAGCCCCCGGGCGCCATACACTGAAGCTTTCTTT
clone size: .; J gene: TRBJ1-2; D gene: .; V gene: TRBV3-1; CDR3 protein: CASSDNADPGGYTF; CDR3 DNA: TGTGCCAGCAGCGATAACGCTGACCCCGGGGGCTACACCTTC
clone size: .; J gene: TRBJ2-3; D gene: .; V gene: TRBV9; CDR3 protein: CASSRLGGGRVGTDTQYF; CDR3 DNA: TGTGCCAGCAGCCGCCTAGGGGGTGGCAGGGTAGGGACAGATACGCAGTATTTT
clone size: many; J gene: TRBJ2-1; D gene: .; V gene: TRBV10-3; CDR3 protein: CAISESTRGLYNEQFF; CDR3 DNA: TGTGCCATCAGTGAGTCGACTCGGGGACTTTACAATGAGCAGTTCTTC